The present entry profiles one T cell receptor beta chain with its context. Its antigen remains unknown. Per germline, CDR1 SGDLS and CDR2 YYNGEE. CDR3 length: 16 residues. The V and J ends lost 0 bases and 5 bases respectively, with 14 bases between them. Time point described: patch test 2, 6 weeks after DPC sensitization. Stated treatment: therapeutic diphenylcyclopropenone sensitization with weekly scalp DPC. The entry originates in a study of human T cells and chemical hapten exposure. At the level of the study: A roughly 2 cm by roughly 2 cm inner upper arm patch received 2% DPC for sensitization. The study's findings and limits: Expanded TCR counts at PT1 were positively correlated with the patch test score.

Unique molecular identifiers were attached to individual cDNA molecules during library preparation. From the RACE reads, TCRdb called clonotypes with MiXCR, one entry per CDR3 protein. Of approximately 350,000 distinct CDR3 sequences in the sample, about 6% were seen once. The sample was whole blood, taken in connection with sensitization to the hapten diphenylcyclopropenone (DPC). The chain links TRBV9 to TRBJ2-2; D possibly corresponds to TRBD1 (5 bases). The receptor comes from a woman between 18 and 29 years old with alopecia areata. Some clones in this sample may be carry-over from other donors' samples. The CDR3 sequence: CASSVASQGGTGELFF. The CDR3, as DNA: TGTGCCAGCAGCGTAGCGTCCCAGGGTGGGACCGGGGAGCTGTTTTTT. The full variable domain, its missing parts supplied by reference TRBV9 and TRBJ2-2, is DSGVTQTPKHLITATGQRVTLRCSPRSGDLSVYWYQQSLDQGLQFLIQYYNGEERAKGNILERFSAQQFPDLHSELNLSSLELGDSALYFCASSVASQGGTGELFFGEGSRLTVL.